The 19 T cell receptor beta chains below were found in one sample sequenced in a study of PD-L1 blockade in urothelial cancer. Sample time point: peripheral blood 6 weeks after treatment start. Sequenced by immunoSEQ multiplex PCR; TCRdb stores in-frame clones only, minus some. The sample lists about 91,000 clones, approximately 87% occurring once. Source: PBMCs, taken around atezolizumab (anti-PD-L1) treatment. These receptors originate from a man aged 65-85 years with urothelial cancer.

The V call is TRBV19, the J call TRBJ2-4, with D tentatively TRBD1 (6 bases). Germline lookup yields CDR1 LNHDA and CDR2 SQIVND (reference sequence). Trimming left V 8 bases short and J 8 bases short, with 13 bases between. The CDR3 is 12 residues long. CDR3 residues: CASEQGSDIQYF. CDR3 in DNA: TGTGCCAGTGAACAGGGCTCGGACATTCAGTACTTC.

The rearrangement links TRBV11-3 to TRBJ2-2, with 15 bases fitting TRBD2. The CDR3 is 19 residues long. The V gene end was trimmed by 2 bases and the J gene end by 5 bases; junction bases not matched to a gene: 9. Germline values: CDR1 SGHNT, CDR2 YENEEA. CDR3 loop: CASSLTLGLAGGRTGELFF. The CDR3 bases are TGTGCCAGCAGCTTAACCCTGGGACTAGCGGGAGGACGGACCGGGGAGCTGTTTTTT.

Only one count was recorded for this clone. The CDR3 protein is CASRTDSGANVLTF. The DNA for the CDR3 is TGTGCCAGTAGGACAGACTCTGGGGCCAACGTCCTGACTTTC. The chain recombines TRBV19 with TRBJ2-6; a weak D match, TRBD1 (5 bases). The CDR3 runs 14 residues. Germline V gene sequence: CDR1 LNHDA, CDR2 SQIVND (reference sequence). The V end was cut by 6 bases, the J end by 0 bases, with 6 bases between.

This clone was observed a single time. This rearrangement joins TRBV6-1 to TRBJ1-1; D might be TRBD1 (5 bases). The CDR3 is 13 residues long. The germline V and J ends were trimmed by 6 bases and 3 bases, with 11 bases remaining between them. Germline V gives CDR1 MNHNS, CDR2 SASEGT. The CDR3 here is CASRPRGDTEAFF. The CDR3 bases are TGTGCCAGCAGACCCCGGGGGGACACTGAAGCTTTCTTT.

The chain combines TRBV6-6 with TRBJ1-4; D is possibly TRBD1 (6 bases). Germline assignment: CDR1 MNHNY and CDR2 SVGAGI (reference sequence). This CDR3 has 16 amino acids. V dropped 6 bases and J dropped 0 bases, with 14 bases sitting between them. CDR3 in DNA: TGTGCCAGCAGCTCGCAGGGGAGCGCAACTAATGAAAAACTGTTTTTT. As protein: CASSSQGSATNEKLFF.

J is TRBJ2-1 and V is TRBV7-2; 8 nucleotides match TRBD2. This CDR3 region has 15 residues. CDR1 is SGHTA and CDR2 is FQGNSA in the germline V gene. Losses at the gene ends were 2 bases for V and 3 bases for J; bases not matched to a gene: 3. CDR3 DNA: TGTGCCAGCAGCTTATCGGGAGGGAGCTACAATGAGCAGTTCTTC. Amino acids: CASSLSGGSYNEQFF.

This chain connects TRBV6-6 to TRBJ1-2; 8 positions match TRBD1. J gave up 6 bases and V 2 bases, and 5 bases lay outside the gene matches. There are 14 residues in the CDR3. The germline V gene has CDR1 MNHNY and CDR2 SVGAGI (reference sequence). CDR3 in amino acids: CASSYLTGVNGYTF. The CDR3 DNA is TGTGCCAGCAGTTACCTGACAGGGGTGAATGGCTACACCTTC.

The chain recombines TRBV6-1 with TRBJ1-3, with 9 bases fitting TRBD1. The CDR3 extends over 16 amino acids. The ends lost 2 bases at V and 7 bases at J; junction bases unmatched: 9. Per germline, CDR1 MNHNS and CDR2 SASEGT. In DNA, the CDR3 is TGTGCCAGCAGTGAACGGACAGGGGCCTTCTCTAACACCATATATTTT. It is translated as CASSERTGAFSNTIYF.

The chain combines TRBV10-1 with TRBJ2-7; 9 positions agree with TRBD2. Germline V CDR1 and CDR2: WNHNN, SYGVQD (reference sequence). V shed 2 bases, J shed 1 base, and the junction held 0 bases outside the gene matches. CDR3 length: 14 residues. The CDR3 DNA reads as TGCGCCAGCAGTGAGACTAGCGGGTCCTACGAGCAGTACTTC. Its protein is CASSETSGSYEQYF.

This clone counts as large. This rearrangement joins TRBV5-5 to TRBJ2-7; a possible D gene is TRBD2 (5 bases). CDR3 size: 12 residues. CDR1 SGHKS and CDR2 YYEKEE come from the germline V gene (reference sequence). With 3 bases removed from V and 1 base from J, the gap between germline ends came to 5 bases. The CDR3 region is CASSWTSYEQYF. CDR3 nucleotides: TGTGCCAGCAGCTGGACTTCCTACGAGCAGTACTTC.

V is TRBV7-9 and J is TRBJ1-5, with D possibly being TRBD1 (6 bases). The V end lost 1 base, the J end lost 6 bases, and 13 bases lay between the germline ends. Germline CDR1 reads SEHNR; CDR2 reads FQNEAQ (reference sequence). The CDR3 contains 15 residues. CDR3 amino acids: CASSLDQGNGQPQHF. The CDR3 bases are TGTGCCAGCAGCTTAGATCAGGGGAACGGTCAGCCCCAGCATTTT.

The chain couples TRBV5-4 to TRBJ2-5; 10 bases align to TRBD2. From germline, CDR1 is SGHNT and CDR2 YYREEE (reference sequence). The CDR3 runs to 18 residues. V shed 3 bases and J 5 bases; nucleotides not matched to a gene: 16. As DNA, the CDR3 is TGTGCCAGCAGCTCCCTCCCCCCGTCGAGCGGGGGGGCGGAGACCCAGTACTTC. This translates into CASSSLPPSSGGAETQYF.

This chain uses TRBV7-2 with TRBJ2-1, with 7 bases lining up with TRBD1. The CDR3 sequence is 15 residues long. Germline values: CDR1 SGHTA, CDR2 FQGNSA. V was clipped by 0 bases and J by 7 bases; unmatched bases: 6. CDR3 sequence: CASSLALSGGNEQFF. CDR3 DNA sequence: TGTGCCAGCAGCTTAGCGCTTTCAGGGGGAAATGAGCAGTTCTTC. Combining the CDR3 with reference TRBV7-2 and TRBJ2-1 gives the whole variable domain GAGVSQSPSNKVTEKGKDVELRCDPISGHTALYWYRQSLGQGLEFLIYFQGNSAPDKSGLPSDRFSAERTGGSVSTLTIQRTQQEDSAVYLCASSLALSGGNEQFFGPGTRLTVL.

The chain carries TRBV18 and TRBJ2-3; TRBD2 agrees at 12 bases. The CDR3 totals 16 residues. From germline, CDR1 is KGHSH and CDR2 LQKENI. With V trimmed by 2 bases and J by 2 bases, 2 bases remained unmatched. CDR3 amino acids: CASSPGLAGITDTQYF. DNA for the CDR3: TGTGCCAGCTCACCAGGACTAGCGGGGATCACAGATACGCAGTATTTT.

This clone was detected only once. J is TRBJ1-2 and V is TRBV6-5; TRBD1 agrees at 8 bases. CDR3 length: 15 residues. Losses at the gene ends were 6 bases for V and 7 bases for J; bases not matched to a gene: 13. In germline, CDR1 is MNHEY, CDR2 SVGAGI. CDR3 sequence reads: CASSRQRQGSFGYTF. The CDR3 DNA is TGTGCCAGCAGCCGACAGCGACAGGGGTCTTTTGGCTACACCTTC.

This clone was picked up one time. The V and J genes are TRBV11-2 and TRBJ2-7; possible D gene TRBD1, 6 bases. Trimming removed 3 bases from V and 0 bases from J, with 12 bases in between. CDR1 and CDR2 from the germline V gene are SGHAT and FQNNGV. This CDR3 spans 15 amino acids. Written as DNA, the CDR3 is TGTGCCAGCAGCTTCCGACAGGATGCCTCCTACGAGCAGTACTTC. It specifies CASSFRQDASYEQYF.

The V gene is TRBV6-6, the J gene TRBJ2-5; tentative D call: TRBD1 (6 bases). From germline, CDR1 is MNHNY and CDR2 SVGAGI (reference sequence). With 0 bases removed from V and 4 bases from J, the gap between germline ends came to 9 bases. The CDR3 is 14 residues long. The CDR3 DNA sequence: TGTGCCAGCAGTTACTCCGTCAGGGGAGAGACCCAGTACTTC. Translation: CASSYSVRGETQYF.

J is TRBJ1-1 and V is TRBV5-6; the D gene is possibly TRBD1 (6 bases). Per the germline V gene, CDR1 is SGHDT and CDR2 is YYEEEE. V dropped 2 bases and J dropped 11 bases, with 10 bases sitting between them. The CDR3 length is 11 residues. The CDR3 region is CASSLQGVAFF. CDR3 DNA: TGTGCCAGCAGCTTACAGGGTGTTGCTTTCTTT. Together with reference TRBV5-6 and TRBJ1-1, the CDR3 gives the full variable domain: DAGVTQSPTHLIKTRGQQVTLRCSPKSGHDTVSWYQQALGQGPQFIFQYYEEEERQRGNFPDRFSGHQFPNYSSELNVNALLLGDSALYLCASSLQGVAFFGQGTRLTVV.

This sequence joins TRBV4-3 and TRBJ1-2; weak D call: TRBD1 (6 bases). Trimming cost V 4 bases and J 5 bases, with 11 bases left between them. The CDR3 runs to 13 residues. The germline V gene has CDR1 LGHNA and CDR2 YSLEER. The CDR3 region is CASSLQGSYGYTF. The CDR3 DNA reads TGCGCCAGCAGCCTACAGGGCTCTTATGGCTACACCTTC.